Listed below are T cell receptor beta chains from one sample, sequenced in a study of spatial heterogeneity in lung cancer. Using its own MiXCR run on the 5' RACE reads, TCRdb lists one record per CDR3 protein. The table lists fewer than 3,000 distinct CDR3 sequences, under 40% of them singletons. The sample in question was PBMCs, obtained at surgery. The receptors stem from a male donor with early-stage non-small cell lung cancer. Each CDR3 is given with its conserved first and last residue. D genes are given only for firm matches. The listing skips clone size in some rows; elsewhere it reads once, few, many or a size class.

NA	TRBV7-6	TRBJ2-3	NA	TGTGCCAGCAGCTCCCGCTGGAGATCGAGCACAGATACGCAGTATTTT	CASSSRWRSSTDTQYF
NA	TRBV6-1	TRBJ2-7	NA	TGTGCCAGCAGTGAACTTACAAGCTACGAGCAGTACTTC	CASSELTSYEQYF
many	TRBV11-2	TRBJ2-5	NA	TGTGCCAGCAGCTTAGACGCCGAGGCCCAGTACTTC	CASSLDAEAQYF
many	TRBV5-1	TRBJ2-6	NA	TGCGCCAGCAGCCCAGTACTAGGGGCCGGGGCCAACGTCCTGACTTTC	CASSPVLGAGANVLTF
many	TRBV2	TRBJ2-3	NA	TGTGCCAGCAGCGCCTGGACTGACATCACAGATACGCAGTATTTT	CASSAWTDITDTQYF
medium-sized	TRBV28	TRBJ2-3	TRBD2	TGTGCCAGCACCCGAGCGGGAGGGGGAGCAGATACGCAGTATTTT	CASTRAGGGADTQYF
few	TRBV7-9	TRBJ2-2	NA	TGTGCCAGCAGCTTAGAGGGGGGCACCGGGGAGCTGTTTTTT	CASSLEGGTGELFF
NA	TRBV7-2	TRBJ2-3	NA	TGTGCCAGCAGTCAGCAGGGTTCAGATACGCAGTATTTT	CASSQQGSDTQYF
many	TRBV6-5	TRBJ1-1	NA	TGTGCCAGCAGTTACAGAGGGGGGCTGGACACTGAAGCTTTCTTT	CASSYRGGLDTEAFF
many	TRBV19	TRBJ1-2	TRBD1	TGTGCCAGTAGTATAACCCGGGACAGGGATATGGCTCGAGGCTACACCTTC	CASSITRDRDMARGYTF
many	TRBV12-3/TRBV12-4	TRBJ1-5	NA	TGTGCCAGCAGTTTATTCGGGACAAATCAGCCCCAGCATTTT	CASSLFGTNQPQHF
medium-sized	TRBV5-1	TRBJ2-1	TRBD2	TGCGCCAGCAGCTTGGAGATTGTTAGCGGGAACAATGAGCAGTTCTTC	CASSLEIVSGNNEQFF
many	TRBV29-1	TRBJ1-1	NA	TGCAGCGTTACCAGAGACAACACTGAAGCTTTCTTT	CSVTRDNTEAFF